This TCR beta chain is from a study of cytomegalovirus exposure and HLA in healthy donors. Study-wide results and caveats: Segments of the TCR beta V type were, in most cases, productive about 90% or about 30% of the time in an earlier analysis. When the data were analyzed later, several of the most significant clusters appeared to be linked to common viral pathogens.

Primers included in the PCR were 60 Vbeta and 13 Jbeta primers. Study processing details: There were tens of millions of unique TCR beta chains by a later count, and 10 million to 12 million of them were shared. The data were produced by immunoSEQ multiplex PCR, yet TCRdb's version contains in-frame clones alone and is incomplete. V and J calls and clone size are given by that table; D and trimming were obtained from the DNA. Here the sample spans 130,000 or so clones, approximately 64% being singletons. Germline values: CDR1 SEHNR, CDR2 FQNEAQ (reference sequence). CDR3 length: 12 residues. The V gene end was trimmed by 10 bases and the J gene end by 3 bases; junction bases not matched to a gene: 6. Remarks on this clone: The antigen is undetermined.

This chain connects TRBV7-9 to TRBJ2-7; 7 nucleotides line up with TRBD1. This receptor was obtained from a woman in her thirties or forties in good health and CMV-seronegative. Input material: PBMCs. The CDR3 here is CATTGVGYEQYF. In DNA form, the CDR3 reads TGTGCCACCACAGGGGTCGGCTACGAGCAGTACTTC.